Following are 11 T cell receptor beta chains from one sample sequenced in a study of T cells in Graves' hyperthyroidism and ophthalmopathy. Template material for amplifying TCR beta CDR3 regions consisted of RNA transcripts. TCR CDR3 regions were first amplified by RT-PCR with HTBI primers. TCRdb ran MiXCR on the multiplex PCR reads and lists one entry per CDR3 protein. Of roughly 280,000 distinct CDR3 sequences in the sample, 17% were seen once. The specimen was blood. These receptors all come from a woman aged 55 to 70 with Graves' ophthalmopathy.

This clonotype was counted a few times. V is TRBV5-1 and J is TRBJ1-3, with D unclear. The CDR3 sequence is 16 residues long. The germline V gene encodes CDR1 SGHRS and CDR2 YFSETQ. V shed 0 bases and J shed 2 bases, with 12 bases lying between them. The CDR3 region is CASSLDGSMAGNTIYF. The CDR3 nucleotides read TGCGCCAGCAGCTTGGATGGGTCGATGGCTGGAAACACCATATATTTT.

This clonotype appeared many times. CDR3: CSAMTGVQETQYF. CDR3 bases: TGCAGTGCTATGACAGGGGTGCAAGAGACCCAGTACTTC. V is TRBV20-1 and J is TRBJ2-5, with TRBD1 identical over 8 bases. Germline CDR1 DFQATT, CDR2 SNEGSKA (reference sequence). The CDR3 loop spans 13 amino acids. The V gene end was trimmed by 4 bases and the J gene end by 2 bases; junction bases not matched to a gene: 3.

This clonotype was observed at least ten times. The chain has TRBV20-1 and TRBJ2-7; TRBD1 aligns across 10 bases. The V and J ends lost 5 bases and 0 bases, in that order; junction bases with no gene match: 7. The CDR3 covers 15 residues. CDR1 DFQATT and CDR2 SNEGSKA come from the germline V gene (reference sequence). The CDR3 DNA sequence: TGCAGTGCTTGGGACAGGGGAAGGGCCTCCTACGAGCAGTACTTC. It codes for CSAWDRGRASYEQYF.

This clonotype was seen only once. The chain is built from TRBV10-3 and TRBJ2-1; 11 bases align to TRBD2. J was trimmed by 0 bases and V by 6 bases; bases with no gene match: 7. The CDR3 consists of 17 residues. In germline, CDR1 is ENHRY, CDR2 SYGVKD. The CDR3 reads CAIRRGTSGSSYNEQFF. In nucleotides, the CDR3 is TGTGCCATCAGGAGGGGGACTAGCGGAAGCTCCTACAATGAGCAGTTCTTC.

This clonotype was seen repeatedly, ten times or more. V and J are TRBV6-2 or TRBV6-3 and TRBJ1-1; 8 positions match TRBD1. This CDR3 is 15 amino acids long. CDR1 and CDR2 (germline): MNHEY, SVGEGT. The ends lost 0 bases at V and 4 bases at J; junction bases unmatched: 4. The CDR3 DNA reads as TGTGCCAGCAGTTACTCCGAGACAGGGGCCACTGAAGCTTTCTTT. It is translated as CASSYSETGATEAFF.

This rearrangement joins TRBV12-3 or TRBV12-4 to TRBJ1-5, with D uncertain. V lost 4 bases to trimming and J lost 11 bases, with 12 bases between them. The CDR3 sequence is 12 residues long. CDR3 region: CASSSTTLAQHF. In DNA, the CDR3 is TGTGCCAGCAGTTCTACCACTCTGGCCCAGCATTTT.

In this sample, this clonotype turned up a few times. The CDR3 loop reads CASSLQPRQLNTGELFF. The CDR3 DNA follows: TGTGCCAGCAGTTTGCAACCAAGACAGCTCAACACCGGGGAGCTGTTTTTT. The genes are TRBV27 and TRBJ2-2; a weak D match, TRBD1 (5 bases). Germline V lookup: CDR1 MNHEY, CDR2 SMNVEV (reference sequence). The CDR3 extends over 17 amino acids. V lost 3 bases to trimming and J lost 2 bases, with 16 bases between them.

This clonotype has only a few counts. V is TRBV25-1 and J is TRBJ2-5, with D possibly called TRBD1 or TRBD2 (6 bases each). This CDR3 is built from 14 residues. Trimming took 2 bases from V and 5 from J, leaving 12 bases between them. Germline CDR1 is MGHDK and CDR2 is SYGVNS. CDR3 in DNA: TGTGCCAGCAGTGAACCGGGGGCGAGGGAGACCCAGTACTTC. It specifies CASSEPGARETQYF.

This clonotype has at least ten counts. V usage is TRBV4-1 and J usage is TRBJ1-1; no definite D call. V was pared by 1 base and J by 1 base, with 10 bases between. CDR1 and CDR2 (germline): MGHRA, YSYEKL. The CDR3 covers 15 residues. CDR3 sequence: CASSQVMERNTEAFF. The CDR3 DNA sequence: TGCGCCAGCAGCCAAGTTATGGAAAGGAACACTGAAGCTTTCTTT.

This clonotype was seen at least ten times. DNA of the CDR3: TGTGCCAGCAGCCCTACCCGGGACGGCTACACCTTC. Its translation is CASSPTRDGYTF. V and J are TRBV7-2 and TRBJ1-2; the D gene is possibly TRBD1 (5 bases). CDR1 is SGHTA and CDR2 is FQGNSA in the germline V gene. The CDR3 consists of 12 residues. V was cut by 5 bases and J by 8 bases, with 12 bases left in between.

This clonotype was counted ten times or more. CDR3 in amino acids: CASSQDDSGGGETQYF. As DNA, the CDR3 is TGCGCCAGCAGCCAAGACGATAGCGGGGGAGGGGAGACCCAGTACTTC. V gene TRBV4-3 combines with J gene TRBJ2-5, with TRBD2 identical over 9 bases. Germline lookup yields CDR1 LGHNA and CDR2 YSLEER. J was trimmed by 5 bases and V by 0 bases; bases with no gene match: 7. The CDR3 is made up of 16 amino acids.